These T cell receptor beta chains were read from a single sample in a study of cytomegalovirus exposure and HLA in healthy donors. The data were produced by immunoSEQ multiplex PCR, yet TCRdb's version contains in-frame clones alone and is incomplete. The profile shows about 130,000 clones, 65% to 90% of them singletons. Sequenced material: PBMCs. These receptors were obtained from a man aged 18-30 years in good health and CMV-seronegative. Each CDR3 is given with its conserved first and last residue. Expanded clones are given a class, and other clones once, few, many or no size at all.

>TRBJ1-1|TRBV5-4|.
CASSFGQGAEAFF
>TRBJ1-2|TRBV2|.
CASSELTGFGYTF
>TRBJ1-2|TRBV19|.
CASSHKGGYGYTF
>TRBJ2-7|TRBV14|.
CASSQVPAGGVEQYF
>TRBJ1-3|TRBV7-8|few
CASSYRGSGNTIYF
>TRBJ1-1|TRBV11-3|.
CASSLDGRGDTEAFF
>TRBJ2-5|TRBV19|once
CASRASRGTQYF
>TRBJ1-4|TRBV18|.
CASSTPRTAPNEKLFF
>TRBJ1-2|TRBV11-1|few
CASSLEWDNGYTF
>TRBJ2-3|TRBV27|.
CASSLSNPYRTQYF
>TRBJ2-3|TRBV9|.
CASSRTSGSTDTQYF
>TRBJ1-2|TRBV5-6|.
CASSSWTAPNYGYTF
>TRBJ1-4|TRBV6-5|once
CASSLTGTGDEKLFF
>TRBJ1-1|TRBV5-4|.
CASSLPTGANTEAFF
>TRBJ1-1|TRBV7-9|.
CASSVQGAEGEAFF
>TRBJ2-3|TRBV5-1|.
CASSLGGGTDTQYF
>TRBJ1-2|TRBV19|.
CASSVPGAANYGYTF
>TRBJ1-1|TRBV29-1|.
CSVVKTGAVNTEAFF
>TRBJ2-7|TRBV4-1|.
CASSTTDRVGTYEQYF
>TRBJ2-1|TRBV27|.
CASSDSYSYNEQFF
>TRBJ1-1|TRBV28|few
CASTGRGLLGAFF
>TRBJ1-4|TRBV27|.
CASSFTAGTVGSREKLFF
>TRBJ1-6|TRBV6-6|.
CASSPAGINNSPLHF
>TRBJ2-7|TRBV4-3|.
CASSQDVSGQGAYEQYF
>TRBJ1-6|TRBV7-6|.
CASSRDRLNSPLHF
>TRBJ1-5|TRBV30|.
CAWSEGTGFSNQPQHF